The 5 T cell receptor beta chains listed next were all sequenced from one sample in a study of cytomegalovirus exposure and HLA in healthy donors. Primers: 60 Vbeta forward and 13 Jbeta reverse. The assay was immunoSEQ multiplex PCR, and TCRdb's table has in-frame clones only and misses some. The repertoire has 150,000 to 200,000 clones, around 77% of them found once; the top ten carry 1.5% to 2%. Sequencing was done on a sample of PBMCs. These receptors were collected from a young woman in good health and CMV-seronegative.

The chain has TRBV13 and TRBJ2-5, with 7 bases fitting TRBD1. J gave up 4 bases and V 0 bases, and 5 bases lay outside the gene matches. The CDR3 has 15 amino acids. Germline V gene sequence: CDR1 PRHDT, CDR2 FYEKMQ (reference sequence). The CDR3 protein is CASSLGGYRGETQYF. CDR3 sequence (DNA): TGTGCCAGCAGCTTAGGGGGGTACAGGGGAGAGACCCAGTACTTC.

The CDR3 DNA reads TGTGCCAGCAGCGTAAGTAGCTCTGGAAACACCATATATTTT. It yields the protein CASSVSSSGNTIYF. The rearrangement joins TRBV9 to TRBJ1-3, with D uncertain. Germline V CDR1 and CDR2: SGDLS, YYNGEE. The length of the CDR3 is 14 residues. V dropped 1 base and J dropped 0 bases, with 5 bases sitting between them.

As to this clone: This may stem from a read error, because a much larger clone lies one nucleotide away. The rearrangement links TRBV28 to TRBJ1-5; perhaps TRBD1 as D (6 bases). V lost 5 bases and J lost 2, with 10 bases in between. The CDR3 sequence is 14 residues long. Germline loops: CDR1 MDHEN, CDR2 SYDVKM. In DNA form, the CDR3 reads TGTGCCAGCAGTGAAAACAGGGGCAATCAGCCCCAGCATTTT. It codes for CASSENRGNQPQHF.

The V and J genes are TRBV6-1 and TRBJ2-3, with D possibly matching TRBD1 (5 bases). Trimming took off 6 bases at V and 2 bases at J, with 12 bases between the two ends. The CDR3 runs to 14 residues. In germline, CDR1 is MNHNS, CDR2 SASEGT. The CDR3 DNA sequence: TGTGCCAGCAGCGACAGACCCCACACAGATACGCAGTATTTT. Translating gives CASSDRPHTDTQYF.

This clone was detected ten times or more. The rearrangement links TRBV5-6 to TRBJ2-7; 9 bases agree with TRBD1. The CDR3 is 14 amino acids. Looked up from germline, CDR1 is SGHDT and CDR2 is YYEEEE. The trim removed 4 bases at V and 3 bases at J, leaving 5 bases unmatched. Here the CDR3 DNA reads TGTGCCAGCAGCGGGGGACAGGGATACTACGAGCAGTACTTC. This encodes CASSGGQGYYEQYF.